Presented here are 9 T cell receptor beta chains from one specimen sequenced in a study of T cell responses to AZD1222 COVID-19 vaccine listed by TCRdb under 2021. Receptor libraries were prepared by the immunoSEQ multiplex PCR assay. TCRdb mirrors the immuneACCESS table, restricted to in-frame sequences. Some clones are absent from its copies; in checked studies, under half trace to an unresolved V gene, and the reason for the others is unknown. For this sample there are more than 80,000 clones; approximately 83% appear just once. The ten largest account for roughly 3.6% of the sample. The time point label, read with the paper, signifies: about 28 days (+/-7) after the second vaccine dose. The sample was peripheral blood, taken 28 days after the second AZD1222 dose. Receptor source: an adult who received the AZD1222 COVID-19 vaccine.

This clone was observed a handful of times. The chain combines TRBV10-3 with TRBJ2-2; 7 nucleotides align to TRBD1. This CDR3 has 14 amino acids. CDR1 is ENHRY and CDR2 is SYGVKD in the germline V gene. After removal of 6 bases from V and 3 bases from J, the junction contained 4 bases not matched to a gene. As DNA, the CDR3 is TGTGCCATCAGGAGAGACAGGGACACCGGGGAGCTGTTTTTT. This encodes CAIRRDRDTGELFF.

This sequence joins TRBV19 and TRBJ2-1; 8 bases agree with TRBD2. Per germline, CDR1 LNHDA and CDR2 SQIVND (reference sequence). This CDR3 comprises 17 residues. V trimming: 3 bases; J trimming: 6 bases; junction bases outside the gene matches: 13. CDR3 nucleotides: TGTGCCAGTAGTATCCAATCGAGCATCCGGGGGGGCAATGAGCAGTTCTTC. It is translated as CASSIQSSIRGGNEQFF. Full variable domain (remainder filled in from reference TRBV19 and TRBJ2-1): DGGITQSPKYLFRKEGQNVTLSCEQNLNHDAMYWYRQDPGQGLRLIYYSQIVNDFQKGDIAEGYSVSREKKESFPLTVTSAQKNPTAFYLCASSIQSSIRGGNEQFFGPGTRLTVL.

J is TRBJ2-7 and V is TRBV3-1 (or the pseudogene TRBV3-2), with D hard to call. The V end lost 4 bases, the J end lost 3 bases, and 16 bases lay between the germline ends. CDR1 is LGHDT and CDR2 is YNNKEL in the germline V gene (reference sequence). The CDR3 runs to 15 residues. The CDR3 spells CASSRTVEGHYEQYF. The CDR3, as DNA: TGTGCCAGCAGCCGTACCGTGGAAGGCCACTACGAGCAGTACTTC.

V and J are TRBV11-3 and TRBJ2-1; 9 nucleotides match TRBD2. The germline V gene has CDR1 SGHNT and CDR2 YENEEA. The CDR3 loop spans 16 amino acids. Trimming at V came to 3 bases and at J to 7 bases, leaving 10 bases not matched to a gene. CDR3: CASSLGGTSRGNEQFF. The CDR3 nucleotides are TGTGCCAGCAGCTTGGGCGGGACTAGCCGGGGGAATGAGCAGTTCTTC. Full variable domain (missing parts from reference TRBV11-3 and TRBJ2-1): EAGVVQSPRYKIIEKKQPVAFWCNPISGHNTLYWYLQNLGQGPELLIRYENEEAVDDSQLPKDRFSAERLKGVDSTLKIQPAELGDSAVYLCASSLGGTSRGNEQFFGPGTRLTVL.

The V and J genes are TRBV6-5 and TRBJ1-1, with a weak D call TRBD1 (5 bases). Germline loops: CDR1 MNHEY, CDR2 SVGAGI. CDR3 size: 14 residues. Trimming took 7 bases from V and 4 from J, leaving 16 bases between them. The CDR3 here is CASIRVASGTEAFF. CDR3 coding DNA: TGTGCCAGCATCAGGGTAGCCTCGGGCACTGAAGCTTTCTTT.

The V and J genes are TRBV6-1 and TRBJ1-5; D unclear. This CDR3 has 15 amino acids. Germline V lookup: CDR1 MNHNS, CDR2 SASEGT. Deletions cut 0 bases from V and 5 bases from J, with 11 bases between. CDR3 sequence (DNA): TGTGCCAGCAGTGAAGCGCAGAACTACTATCAGCCCCAGCATTTT. Encoded protein: CASSEAQNYYQPQHF.

This clone was counted between two and nine times. J is TRBJ2-2 and V is TRBV7-8; TRBD1 matches at 12 bases. J was trimmed by 7 bases and V by 4 bases; bases with no gene match: 4. CDR1 and CDR2 from the germline V gene are SGHVS and FQNEAQ. The CDR3 is 15 amino acids. CDR3 protein: CASSSGQGARGELFF. The CDR3 region has the DNA TGTGCCAGCAGCTCGGGACAGGGGGCGCGCGGGGAGCTGTTTTTT. Looking up the rest from reference TRBV7-8 and TRBJ2-2 gives the full variable domain: GAGVSQSPRYKVAKRGQDVALRCDPISGHVSLFWYQQALGQGPEFLTYFQNEAQLDKSGLPSDRFFAERPEGSVSTLKIQRTQQEDSAVYLCASSSGQGARGELFFGEGSRLTVL.

On this clone itself: Other DNA sequences in the same sample also yield this CDR3. V and J are TRBV6-1 and TRBJ2-7; D remains ambiguous. Germline V gene lookup returns CDR1 MNHNS and CDR2 SASEGT. V was shortened by 3 bases and J by 4 bases, with 4 bases between the two germline ends. There are 11 residues in the CDR3. As DNA, the CDR3 is TGTGCCAGCAGTGAGTTATACGAGCAGTACTTC. It yields the protein CASSELYEQYF.

V is TRBV25-1 and J is TRBJ1-6, with a possible D match to TRBD1 (5 bases). Germline CDR1 MGHDK, CDR2 SYGVNS. The V and J ends lost 5 bases and 8 bases respectively, with 13 bases between them. This CDR3 has 14 amino acids. CDR3 nucleotide sequence: TGTGCCAGCAGTCCCGACTTGGGGGATTCACCCCTCCACTTT. The encoded protein is CASSPDLGDSPLHF.